This TCR beta chain was profiled in a study of CD8 T cells in ankylosing spondylitis. Germline values: CDR1 SQVTM, CDR2 ANQGSEA. This CDR3 is 13 amino acids long. V shed 8 bases and J 7 bases; nucleotides not matched to a gene: 9. TCRdb independently ran MiXCR on the 5' RACE reads; one entry per CDR3 protein. Found here are under 250,000 distinct CDR3 sequences, around 25% of them singletons; the top ten hold 6.6%. The TCR sequence derives from a male donor with ankylosing spondylitis or in good health (not recorded which). The material sequenced was blood, either unsorted or a sorted T cell fraction (not recorded which). This chain connects TRBV29-1 to TRBJ2-5; 11 bases are a match to TRBD1. CDR3: CSSTDRGLGTQYF. The CDR3 nucleotides are TGCAGCTCAACGGACAGGGGGCTCGGGACCCAGTACTTC.